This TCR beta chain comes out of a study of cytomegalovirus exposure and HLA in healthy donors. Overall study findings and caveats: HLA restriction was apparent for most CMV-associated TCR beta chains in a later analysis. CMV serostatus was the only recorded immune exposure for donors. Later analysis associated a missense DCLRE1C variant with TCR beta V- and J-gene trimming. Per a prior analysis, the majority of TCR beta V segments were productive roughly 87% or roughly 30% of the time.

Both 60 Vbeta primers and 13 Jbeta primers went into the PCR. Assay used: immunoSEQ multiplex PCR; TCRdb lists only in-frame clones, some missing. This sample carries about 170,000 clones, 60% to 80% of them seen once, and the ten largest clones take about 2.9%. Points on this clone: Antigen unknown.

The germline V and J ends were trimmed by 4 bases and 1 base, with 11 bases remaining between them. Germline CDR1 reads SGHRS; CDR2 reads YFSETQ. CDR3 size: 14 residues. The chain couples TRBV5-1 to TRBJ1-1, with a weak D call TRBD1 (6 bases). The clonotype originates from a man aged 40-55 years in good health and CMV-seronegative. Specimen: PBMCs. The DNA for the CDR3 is TGCGCCAGCAGCCGGGACACAAGGAACACTGAAGCTTTCTTT. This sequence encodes CASSRDTRNTEAFF.